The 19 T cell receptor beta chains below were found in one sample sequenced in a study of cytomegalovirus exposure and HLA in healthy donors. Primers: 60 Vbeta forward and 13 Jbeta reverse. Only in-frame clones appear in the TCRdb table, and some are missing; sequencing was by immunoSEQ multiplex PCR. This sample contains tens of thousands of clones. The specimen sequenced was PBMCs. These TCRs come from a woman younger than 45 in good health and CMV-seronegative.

The CDR3 DNA reads as TGTGCCTGGAGCTCCTGGAACAGCTTAAGACCCATATATTTT. This sequence encodes CAWSSWNSLRPIYF. V usage is TRBV30 and J usage is TRBJ1-3; the D is unclear. V lost 3 bases and J 11 bases, leaving 20 bases between the germline ends. The CDR3 is 14 residues long. Germline CDR1 is GTSNPN and CDR2 is SVGIG (reference sequence).

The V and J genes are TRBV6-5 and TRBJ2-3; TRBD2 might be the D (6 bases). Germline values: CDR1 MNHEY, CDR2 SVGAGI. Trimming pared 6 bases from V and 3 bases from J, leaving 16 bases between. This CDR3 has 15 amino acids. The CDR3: CASRILRGPTDTQYF. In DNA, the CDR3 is TGTGCCAGCAGAATTTTGCGGGGACCAACAGATACGCAGTATTTT.

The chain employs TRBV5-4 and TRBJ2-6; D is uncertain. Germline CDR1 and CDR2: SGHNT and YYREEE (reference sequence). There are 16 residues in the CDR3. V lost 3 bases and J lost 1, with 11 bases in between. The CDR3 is CASSSARVSGANVLTF. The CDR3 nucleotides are TGTGCCAGCAGCTCAGCCCGGGTTTCTGGGGCCAACGTCCTGACTTTC.

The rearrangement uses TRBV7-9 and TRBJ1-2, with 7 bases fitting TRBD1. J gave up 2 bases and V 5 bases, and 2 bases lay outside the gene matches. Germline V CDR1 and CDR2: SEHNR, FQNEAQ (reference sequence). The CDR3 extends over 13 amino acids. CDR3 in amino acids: CASSGTANYGYTF. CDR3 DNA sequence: TGTGCCAGCAGCGGGACAGCGAACTATGGCTACACCTTC.

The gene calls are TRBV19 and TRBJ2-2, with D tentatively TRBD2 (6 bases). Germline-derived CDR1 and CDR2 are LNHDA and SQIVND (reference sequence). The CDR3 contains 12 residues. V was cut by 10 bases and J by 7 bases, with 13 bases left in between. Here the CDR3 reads CATRREDGELFF. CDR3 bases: TGTGCCACGCGGAGGGAAGACGGGGAGCTGTTTTTT.

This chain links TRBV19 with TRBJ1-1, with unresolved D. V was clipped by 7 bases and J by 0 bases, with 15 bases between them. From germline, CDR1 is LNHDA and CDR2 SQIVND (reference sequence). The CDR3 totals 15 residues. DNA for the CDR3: TGTGCCAGTACCTCTTCGGGGAATTTGAACACTGAAGCTTTCTTT. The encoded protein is CASTSSGNLNTEAFF.

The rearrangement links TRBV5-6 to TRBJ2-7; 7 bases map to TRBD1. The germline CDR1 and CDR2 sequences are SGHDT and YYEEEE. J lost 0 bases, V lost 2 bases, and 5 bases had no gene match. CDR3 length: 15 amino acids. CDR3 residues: CASSLGRGSSYEQYF. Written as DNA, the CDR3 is TGTGCCAGCAGCTTAGGCAGGGGGAGCTCCTACGAGCAGTACTTC.

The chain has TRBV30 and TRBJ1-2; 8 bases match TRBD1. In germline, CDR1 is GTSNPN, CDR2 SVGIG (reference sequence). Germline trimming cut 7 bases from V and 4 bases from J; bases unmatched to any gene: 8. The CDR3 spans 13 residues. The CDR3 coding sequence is TGTGCCTTCCACGACAGGGGAAGCTATGGCTACACCTTC. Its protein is CAFHDRGSYGYTF.

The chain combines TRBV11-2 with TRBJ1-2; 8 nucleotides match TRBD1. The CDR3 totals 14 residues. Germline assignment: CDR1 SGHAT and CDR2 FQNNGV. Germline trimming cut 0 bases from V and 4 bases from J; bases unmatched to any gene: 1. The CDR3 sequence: CASSLDTGGYGYTF. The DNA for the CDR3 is TGTGCCAGCAGCTTAGATACAGGGGGCTATGGCTACACCTTC.

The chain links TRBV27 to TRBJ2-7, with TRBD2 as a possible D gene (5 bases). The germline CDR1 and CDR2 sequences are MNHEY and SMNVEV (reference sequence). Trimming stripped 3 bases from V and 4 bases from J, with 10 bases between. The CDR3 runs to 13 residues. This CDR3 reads CASSFNGEYEQYF. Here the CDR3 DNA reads TGTGCCAGCAGTTTTAACGGGGAGTACGAGCAGTACTTC.

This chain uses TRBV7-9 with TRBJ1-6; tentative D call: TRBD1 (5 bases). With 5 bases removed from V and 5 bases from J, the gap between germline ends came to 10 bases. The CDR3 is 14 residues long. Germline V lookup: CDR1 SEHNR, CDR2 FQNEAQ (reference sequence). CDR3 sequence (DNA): TGTGCCAGCAGCCGAGACAGCAATAATTCACCCCTCCACTTT. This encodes CASSRDSNNSPLHF.

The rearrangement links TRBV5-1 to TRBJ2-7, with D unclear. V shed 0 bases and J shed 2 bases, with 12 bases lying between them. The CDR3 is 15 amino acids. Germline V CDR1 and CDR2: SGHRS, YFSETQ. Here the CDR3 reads CASSLARDTAYEQYF. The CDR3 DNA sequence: TGCGCCAGCAGCTTGGCCAGAGACACAGCCTACGAGCAGTACTTC.

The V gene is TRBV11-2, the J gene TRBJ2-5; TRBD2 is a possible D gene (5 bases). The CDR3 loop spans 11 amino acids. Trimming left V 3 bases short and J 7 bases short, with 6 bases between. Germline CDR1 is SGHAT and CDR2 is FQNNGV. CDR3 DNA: TGTGCCAGCAGCTTTGCGGGGACCCAGTACTTC. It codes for CASSFAGTQYF.

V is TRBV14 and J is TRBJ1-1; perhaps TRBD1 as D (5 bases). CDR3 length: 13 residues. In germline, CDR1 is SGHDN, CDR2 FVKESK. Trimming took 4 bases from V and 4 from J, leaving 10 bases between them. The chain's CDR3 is CASSRSTGTEAFF. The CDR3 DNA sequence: TGTGCCAGCAGCCGAAGTACAGGCACTGAAGCTTTCTTT.

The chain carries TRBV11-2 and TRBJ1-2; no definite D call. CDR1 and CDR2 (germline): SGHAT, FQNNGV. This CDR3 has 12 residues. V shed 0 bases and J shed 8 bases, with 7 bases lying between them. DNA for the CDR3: TGTGCCAGCAGCTTAGACCAGGCAGGCTACACCTTC. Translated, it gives CASSLDQAGYTF.

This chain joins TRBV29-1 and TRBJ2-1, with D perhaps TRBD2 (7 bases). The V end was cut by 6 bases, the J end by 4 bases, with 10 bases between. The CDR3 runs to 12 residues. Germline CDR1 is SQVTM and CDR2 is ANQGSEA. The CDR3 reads CSVGGGYNEQFF. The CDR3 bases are TGCAGCGTAGGGGGGGGGTACAATGAGCAGTTCTTC.

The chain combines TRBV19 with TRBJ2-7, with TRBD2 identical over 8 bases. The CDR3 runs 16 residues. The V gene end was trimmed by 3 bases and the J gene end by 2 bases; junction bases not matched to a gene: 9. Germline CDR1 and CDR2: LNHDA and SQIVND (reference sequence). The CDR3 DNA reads TGTGCCAGTAGTATTGTCGCAGCGGGGGCCACCTACGAGCAGTACTTC. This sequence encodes CASSIVAAGATYEQYF.

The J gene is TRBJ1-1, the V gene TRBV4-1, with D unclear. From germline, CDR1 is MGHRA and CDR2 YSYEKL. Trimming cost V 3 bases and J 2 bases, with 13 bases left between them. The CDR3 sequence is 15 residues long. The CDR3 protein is CASSHGREENTEAFF. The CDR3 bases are TGCGCCAGCAGCCACGGGAGGGAAGAAAACACTGAAGCTTTCTTT.

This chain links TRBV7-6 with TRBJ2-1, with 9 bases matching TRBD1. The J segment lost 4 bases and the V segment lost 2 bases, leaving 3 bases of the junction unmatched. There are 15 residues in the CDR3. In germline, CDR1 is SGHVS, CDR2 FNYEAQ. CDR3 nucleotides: TGTGCCAGCAGCTTATCCGGGACAGGGTACAATGAGCAGTTCTTC. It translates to CASSLSGTGYNEQFF.